This record looks at one TCR beta chain sequence and its context. Its antigen is currently unknown. In the PCR, 60 Vbeta and 13 Jbeta primers were used. Measured with immunoSEQ multiplex PCR; TCRdb has only the in-frame clones, and not every one. The sample has some 120,000 clones; approximately 69% are singletons. The data were obtained in a study of cytomegalovirus exposure and HLA in healthy donors. Study observations and caveats: The productive fraction for most TCR beta V segments was about 87% or about 30% in an earlier analysis. The authors considered a cluster of highly shared sequence variants likely to be a sequencing artifact. Cytomegalovirus association was assigned to 150 to 200 TCR beta chains. Later, an analysis showed that TCR beta chains associated with HLA were more clonally expanded than others that were equally common.

The germline V and J ends were trimmed by 4 bases and 8 bases, with 17 bases remaining between them. Germline CDR1 MDHEN, CDR2 SYDVKM. This CDR3 comprises 15 residues. The receptor comes from a man aged 40-49 years in good health and CMV-seropositive. This chain joins TRBV28 and TRBJ2-2, with D possibly being TRBD2 (5 bases). Sequencing was performed on PBMCs. CDR3 nucleotides: TGTGCCAGCAGTTCGGGTTGGGGAGTTTCGGGGGAGCTGTTTTTT. This codes for CASSSGWGVSGELFF.